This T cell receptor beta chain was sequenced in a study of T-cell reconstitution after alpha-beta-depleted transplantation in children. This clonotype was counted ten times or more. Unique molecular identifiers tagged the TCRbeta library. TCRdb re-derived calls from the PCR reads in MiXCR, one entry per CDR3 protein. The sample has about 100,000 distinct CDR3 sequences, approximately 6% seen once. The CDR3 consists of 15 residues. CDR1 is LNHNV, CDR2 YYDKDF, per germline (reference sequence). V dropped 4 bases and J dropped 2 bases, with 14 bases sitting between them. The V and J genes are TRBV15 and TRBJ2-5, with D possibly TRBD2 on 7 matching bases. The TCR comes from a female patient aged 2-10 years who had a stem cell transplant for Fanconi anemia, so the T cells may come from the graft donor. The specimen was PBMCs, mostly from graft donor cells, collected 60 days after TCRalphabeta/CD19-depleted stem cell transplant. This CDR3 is CATSKGGPGQETQYF. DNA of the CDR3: TGTGCCACCAGCAAGGGGGGGCCCGGACAAGAGACCCAGTACTTC. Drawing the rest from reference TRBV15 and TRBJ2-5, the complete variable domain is DAMVIQNPRYQVTQFGKPVTLSCSQTLNHNVMYWYQQKSSQAPKLLFHYYDKDFNNEADTPDNFQSRRPNTSFCFLDIRSPGLGDTAMYLCATSKGGPGQETQYFGPGTRLLVL.